A single sample gave rise to the 20 T cell receptor beta chains below, sequenced in a study of shared clonotypes between healthy human individuals. Here immunoSEQ multiplex PCR was the method, and the copy in TCRdb shows in-frame clones only, minus some. The sample has under 600,000 clones, approximately 94% seen once. The sequencing input was naive CD4+ T cells sorted from blood. Sample subset: CD45RA+ positively selected. These receptor sequences come from a woman aged 30 to 39 in good health.

The chain has TRBV5-1 and TRBJ1-2; no firm D call. Trimming shortened V by 4 bases and J by 4 bases, and 14 bases separated the two germline ends. Germline values: CDR1 SGHRS, CDR2 YFSETQ. The CDR3 length is 14 residues. The CDR3 coding sequence is TGCGCCAGCAGCCCCGAGAGGGCTCGCTATGGCTACACCTTC. Its protein product is CASSPERARYGYTF.

The chain uses TRBV18 and TRBJ2-1, with TRBD2 as a possible D gene (6 bases). The CDR3 length is 12 residues. V shed 4 bases and J shed 8 bases, with 9 bases lying between them. Germline V lookup: CDR1 KGHSH, CDR2 LQKENI. The CDR3: CASSQTGDEQFF. The DNA of the CDR3 is TGTGCCAGCTCACAGACGGGGGATGAGCAGTTCTTC.

This chain joins TRBV29-1 and TRBJ2-5, with D tentatively TRBD2 (5 bases). The J call is uncertain, as TRBJ2-7 better fits the DNA end. This CDR3 spans 12 amino acids. Looked up from germline, CDR1 is SQVTM and CDR2 is ANQGSEA. The CDR3 DNA is TGCAGCGTTGTGTCAGGAGGCTACGAGCAGTACTTC. This codes for CSVVSGGYEQYF.

The chain couples TRBV5-1 to TRBJ1-1; D unclear. This CDR3 contains 12 residues. Germline V lookup: CDR1 SGHRS, CDR2 YFSETQ. V was cut by 0 bases and J by 12 bases, with 12 bases left in between. Here the CDR3 DNA reads TGCGCCAGCAGCTTGGGGGAGGAAGGGACTTTCTTT. Its translation: CASSLGEEGTFF.

The rearrangement joins TRBV9 to TRBJ1-5; TRBD1 agrees at 8 bases. Trimming removed 2 bases from V and 5 bases from J; junction bases left unmatched: 6. Germline CDR1 SGDLS, CDR2 YYNGEE. The CDR3 is made up of 15 amino acids. CDR3 sequence (DNA): TGTGCCAGCAGCGTTGGACAGGGATTGGATCAGCCCCAGCATTTT. As protein: CASSVGQGLDQPQHF.

J is TRBJ2-7 and V is TRBV6-5; 10 bases match TRBD2. Germline-derived CDR1 and CDR2 are MNHEY and SVGAGI. There are 15 residues in the CDR3. V trimming: 2 bases; J trimming: 4 bases; junction bases outside the gene matches: 5. The CDR3 protein is CASSYASGSKYEQYF. The CDR3 nucleotides read TGTGCCAGCAGTTACGCTAGCGGGAGTAAATACGAGCAGTACTTC.

The CDR3 loop reads CASSLEAGLFYEQYF. CDR3 nucleotides: TGCGCCAGCAGCTTGGAAGCGGGGCTGTTCTACGAGCAGTACTTC. The chain links TRBV5-1 to TRBJ2-5, with TRBD2 matching 7 bases. The DNA end lines up better with TRBJ2-7; the J call may be wrong. Germline V gene lookup returns CDR1 SGHRS and CDR2 YFSETQ. This CDR3 region has 15 residues.

The chain employs TRBV7-6 and TRBJ2-5, with no clear D. V lost 3 bases and J lost 0, with 5 bases in between. Germline V gene data show CDR1 as SGHVS and CDR2 as FNYEAQ. There are 13 residues in the CDR3. The DNA of the CDR3 is TGTGCCAGCAGCTTTTCGTACCAAGAGACCCAGTACTTC. It specifies CASSFSYQETQYF.

The genes are TRBV6-6 and TRBJ2-5, with D tentatively TRBD2 (5 bases). The DNA end is more similar to TRBJ2-7, so the J call may be wrong. CDR1 and CDR2 from the germline V gene are MNHNY and SVGAGI (reference sequence). The CDR3 covers 16 residues. Here the CDR3 DNA reads TGTGCCAGCAGTTACTCGAGGCTAGCTACGACCCACGAGCAGTACTTC. Translating it yields CASSYSRLATTHEQYF.

The chain combines TRBV28 with TRBJ2-7; D is possibly TRBD1 or TRBD2 (5 bases each). This CDR3 is built from 15 residues. Germline-derived CDR1 and CDR2 are MDHEN and SYDVKM. V was shortened by 4 bases and J by 2 bases, with 15 bases between the two germline ends. This chain's CDR3 is CASSSRGRIAYEQYF. As DNA, the CDR3 is TGTGCCAGCAGTTCTCGGGGACGGATTGCCTACGAGCAGTACTTC.

The chain links TRBV5-1 to TRBJ2-4; 11 bases line up with TRBD2. Trimming took 4 bases from V and 0 from J; bases not matched to a gene: 6. This CDR3 comprises 17 residues. Per germline, CDR1 SGHRS and CDR2 YFSETQ. Here the CDR3 reads CASSARLAGKAKNIQYF. For the CDR3, the DNA is TGCGCCAGCAGCGCCAGACTAGCGGGGAAAGCCAAAAACATTCAGTACTTC.

The gene calls are TRBV28 and TRBJ2-5, with D uncertain. V shed 6 bases and J shed 1 base, with 6 bases lying between them. Germline V CDR1 and CDR2: MDHEN, SYDVKM. The CDR3 length is 12 residues. CDR3 amino acids: CASSSTQETQYF. CDR3 coding DNA: TGTGCCAGCAGCTCCACCCAAGAGACCCAGTACTTC.

In its sample, this clone was seen a few times. The rearrangement uses TRBV18 and TRBJ1-2; D might be TRBD1 (5 bases). Trimming shortened V by 6 bases and J by 0 bases, and 5 bases separated the two germline ends. The CDR3 runs to 12 residues. Germline-derived CDR1 and CDR2 are KGHSH and LQKENI. The CDR3 DNA reads TGTGCCAGCTCGACAGCTAACTATGGCTACACCTTC. This gives the protein CASSTANYGYTF.

The V and J genes are TRBV4-1 and TRBJ1-1, with 9 bases aligning to TRBD1. The trim removed 8 bases at V and 7 bases at J, leaving 5 bases unmatched. The CDR3 is made up of 12 amino acids. Germline values: CDR1 MGHRA, CDR2 YSYEKL. DNA of the CDR3: TGCGCCAGCGCGGGACAGGGTAGTGAAGCTTTCTTT. Its translation is CASAGQGSEAFF.

V and J are TRBV10-3 and TRBJ2-7, with TRBD2 matching over 8 bases. V trimming: 6 bases; J trimming: 1 base; junction bases outside the gene matches: 14. The germline gives CDR1 ENHRY, CDR2 SYGVKD. This CDR3 has 17 residues. The CDR3 sequence: CAISAFPETSASYEQYF. The CDR3 nucleotides read TGTGCCATCAGCGCTTTCCCCGAGACTAGCGCATCCTACGAGCAGTACTTC.

The rearrangement uses TRBV29-1 and TRBJ2-1; D perhaps matches TRBD1 (6 bases). The V gene lost 7 bases and the J gene lost 9 bases, with 16 bases spanning the gap. Germline assignment: CDR1 SQVTM and CDR2 ANQGSEA. The length of the CDR3 is 12 residues. CDR3 region: CSGWTVRGEQFF. The CDR3 DNA follows: TGCAGCGGGTGGACAGTCCGGGGTGAGCAGTTCTTC.

This chain joins TRBV7-6 and TRBJ2-5; D not certain. Germline V lookup: CDR1 SGHVS, CDR2 FNYEAQ. V dropped 3 bases and J dropped 5 bases, with 22 bases sitting between them. The length of the CDR3 is 17 residues. CDR3 in amino acids: CASSFLSPESLGETQYF. For the CDR3, the DNA is TGTGCCAGCAGCTTTTTGTCTCCGGAAAGTTTAGGGGAGACCCAGTACTTC.

This chain connects TRBV9 to TRBJ1-4; D gene unclear. This CDR3 contains 15 residues. Germline CDR1 SGDLS, CDR2 YYNGEE. V lost 4 bases to trimming and J lost 1 base, with 11 bases between them. DNA of the CDR3: TGTGCCAGCAGCCACCGGGAGGGAACTAATGAAAAACTGTTTTTT. Protein sequence: CASSHREGTNEKLFF.

The CDR3 loop is CASSVGGLSSYNEQFF. CDR3 nucleotide sequence: TGTGCCAGCAGCGTAGGAGGTCTAAGCTCCTACAATGAGCAGTTCTTC. The rearrangement joins TRBV9 to TRBJ2-1, with D unresolved. This CDR3 has 16 residues. Germline CDR1 reads SGDLS; CDR2 reads YYNGEE. V was trimmed by 0 bases and J by 0 bases, leaving 10 bases between them.

This chain uses TRBV28 with TRBJ2-5, with 9 bases identical to TRBD1. The tail of the sequence fits TRBJ2-7 better, so the J call may be wrong. Germline V gene lookup returns CDR1 MDHEN and CDR2 SYDVKM. The CDR3 is 16 amino acids. CDR3 nucleotides: TGTGCCAGCAGTTTACCCGGGACAGGGCGCGGACACGAGCAGTACTTC. Protein product: CASSLPGTGRGHEQYF.